A single sample gave rise to the 22 T cell receptor beta chains below, sequenced in a study of radiotherapy plus CTLA-4 blockade in lung cancer. The protocol was immunoSEQ multiplex PCR, while the TCRdb copy is restricted to in-frame clones and leaves out a portion. The table includes roughly 80,000 clones, over 65% detected once. The starting material was peripheral blood, obtained from a patient treated with radiotherapy plus ipilimumab. The source is a human donor with non-small cell lung cancer whose response to radiotherapy plus ipilimumab could not be evaluated.

This clone was detected a few times. The V and J genes are TRBV5-1 and TRBJ2-2; D perhaps matches TRBD1 (6 bases). The CDR3 extends over 15 amino acids. CDR1 is SGHRS and CDR2 is YFSETQ in the germline V gene. V was shortened by 3 bases and J by 9 bases, with 18 bases between the two germline ends. This CDR3 is CASSSSMGGGRELFF. DNA of the CDR3: TGCGCCAGCAGCTCGAGTATGGGTGGGGGCCGGGAGCTGTTTTTT.

The gene calls are TRBV7-9 and TRBJ2-2; possibly TRBD2 for D (5 bases). Deletions cut 3 bases from V and 3 bases from J, with 11 bases between. Germline V gene sequence: CDR1 SEHNR, CDR2 FQNEAQ (reference sequence). The CDR3 is made up of 15 amino acids. CDR3 in amino acids: CASSFDGVYTGELFF. The CDR3 DNA reads as TGTGCCAGCAGCTTCGACGGGGTTTACACCGGGGAGCTGTTTTTT.

This clone was recorded a few times. The V and J genes are TRBV6-1 and TRBJ1-2; 8 nucleotides line up with TRBD1. V trimming: 4 bases; J trimming: 2 bases; junction bases outside the gene matches: 6. Per the germline V gene, CDR1 is MNHNS and CDR2 is SASEGT. This CDR3 has 15 residues. The CDR3 DNA sequence: TGTGCCAGCAGTGGGAACAGGGGGAGGAACTATGGCTACACCTTC. Encoded protein: CASSGNRGRNYGYTF.

This clone was seen a few times. This chain uses TRBV7-7 with TRBJ2-1, with 8 bases fitting TRBD2. V was pared by 6 bases and J by 10 bases, with 5 bases of the junction left unmatched. The CDR3 is 12 amino acids. CDR1 and CDR2 from the germline V gene are SSHAT and FNYEAQ (reference sequence). CDR3 sequence reads: CASSSRGGEQFF. CDR3 coding DNA: TGTGCCAGCAGTTCTCGCGGGGGGGAGCAGTTCTTC.

V gene TRBV18 combines with J gene TRBJ2-3; unclear D gene. The CDR3 contains 14 residues. CDR1 KGHSH and CDR2 LQKENI come from the germline V gene. The V end lost 2 bases, the J end lost 4 bases, and 10 bases lay between the germline ends. CDR3 bases: TGTGCCAGCTCACCAGTTAATCTCGCAGATACGCAGTATTTT. Amino acids: CASSPVNLADTQYF. The whole variable domain, filled in from reference TRBV18 and TRBJ2-3, reads NAGVMQNPRHLVRRRGQEARLRCSPMKGHSHVYWYRQLPEEGLKFMVYLQKENIIDESGMPKERFSAEFPKEGPSILRIQQVVRGDSAAYFCASSPVNLADTQYFGPGTRLTVL.

This clone appeared once. This chain joins TRBV6-5 and TRBJ1-1; 7 bases match TRBD1. The CDR3 is 12 amino acids. V lost 6 bases and J lost 14; bases outside the gene matches: 12. Looked up from germline, CDR1 is MNHEY and CDR2 is SVGAGI. The CDR3 loop is CASRLGQASVFF. CDR3 nucleotide sequence: TGTGCCAGCAGACTTGGACAGGCGTCTGTGTTCTTT.

The V and J genes are TRBV6-6 and TRBJ2-7, with TRBD2 matching over 10 bases. Germline V gives CDR1 MNHNY, CDR2 SVGAGI (reference sequence). Trimming removed 6 bases from V and 2 bases from J; junction bases left unmatched: 4. The CDR3 consists of 14 residues. The CDR3 nucleotides are TGTGCCAGCAGCCGCACTAGCGGGGCCTACGAGCAGTACTTC. Its protein product is CASSRTSGAYEQYF.

The V and J genes are TRBV25-1 and TRBJ2-7, with 7 bases identical to TRBD2. Germline V CDR1 and CDR2: MGHDK, SYGVNS. CDR3 length: 15 residues. Trimming at V came to 6 bases and at J to 3 bases, leaving 11 bases not matched to a gene. CDR3: CASSLWGGKNYEQYF. The CDR3 bases are TGTGCCAGCAGCCTTTGGGGGGGGAAGAACTACGAGCAGTACTTC.

The rearrangement links TRBV4-2 to TRBJ2-3, with TRBD2 identical over 9 bases. CDR3 length: 18 amino acids. The trim removed 0 bases at V and 4 bases at J, leaving 11 bases unmatched. The germline V gene encodes CDR1 LGHNA and CDR2 YNFKEQ. The CDR3 DNA follows: TGTGCCAGCAGCCAAGATGGTAGCGGGAGTTTTATGGCAGATACGCAGTATTTT. Translating it yields CASSQDGSGSFMADTQYF.

This chain connects TRBV5-6 to TRBJ2-2, with 9 nucleotides matching TRBD2. Germline CDR1 reads SGHDT; CDR2 reads YYEEEE. V gave up 4 bases and J gave up 2 bases; unmatched junction bases: 6. The CDR3 is 16 amino acids. CDR3 DNA sequence: TGTGCCAGCAGCGGGTTAGCGGGGGCCAACACCGGGGAGCTGTTTTTT. Amino acid sequence: CASSGLAGANTGELFF.

The CDR3 nucleotides are TGTGCCAGAAGGGCGGGGTGGGACGGCAGCTCCTACGAGCAGTACTTC. It is translated as CARRAGWDGSSYEQYF. This chain links TRBV5-3 with TRBJ2-7, with D possibly TRBD2 on 6 matching bases. TRBV5-3 falls under the ORF class, with uncertain function. V dropped 5 bases and J dropped 0 bases, with 18 bases sitting between them. This CDR3 contains 16 residues.

V gene TRBV15 combines with J gene TRBJ2-2; 13 positions match TRBD2. After removal of 1 base from V and 3 bases from J, the junction contained 2 bases not matched to a gene. CDR1 is LNHNV and CDR2 is YYDKDF in the germline V gene (reference sequence). This CDR3 comprises 17 residues. The CDR3 protein is CATSRALAGGHTGELFF. The DNA of the CDR3 is TGTGCCACCAGCAGAGCACTAGCGGGGGGGCACACCGGGGAGCTGTTTTTT. The full variable domain, completed using reference TRBV15 and TRBJ2-2, is DAMVIQNPRYQVTQFGKPVTLSCSQTLNHNVMYWYQQKSSQAPKLLFHYYDKDFNNEADTPDNFQSRRPNTSFCFLDIRSPGLGDTAMYLCATSRALAGGHTGELFFGEGSRLTVL.

The J gene is TRBJ1-2, the V gene TRBV7-9, with 8 bases aligning to TRBD1. Looked up from germline, CDR1 is SEHNR and CDR2 is FQNEAQ (reference sequence). This CDR3 contains 15 residues. Trimming at V came to 5 bases and at J to 4 bases, leaving 9 bases not matched to a gene. CDR3 nucleotides: TGTGCCAGCAGCCCCCGGGACAGGACACCCTATGGCTACACCTTC. Amino acid sequence: CASSPRDRTPYGYTF.

V usage is TRBV19 and J usage is TRBJ2-7; 10 nucleotides match TRBD2. With V trimmed by 2 bases and J by 3 bases, 13 bases remained unmatched. CDR1 and CDR2 (germline): LNHDA, SQIVND (reference sequence). The CDR3 spans 18 residues. The CDR3 bases are TGTGCCAGTAGTATATTCCACCCTAGCGGGGGAACACGCTACGAGCAGTACTTC. Amino acid sequence: CASSIFHPSGGTRYEQYF.

This clone was counted a few times. The chain employs TRBV2 and TRBJ1-6, with D possibly matching TRBD1 (6 bases). Trimming removed 7 bases at V and 5 bases at J, with 18 bases between. The CDR3 contains 16 residues. Germline V CDR1 and CDR2: SNHLY, FYNNEI. The CDR3 DNA sequence: TGTGCCAGCAAGGGGCCGGGGGGGCGGAATAATTCACCCCTCCACTTT. This translates into CASKGPGGRNNSPLHF.

The rearrangement uses TRBV5-1 and TRBJ2-2; D perhaps matches TRBD1 (5 bases). The germline V gene has CDR1 SGHRS and CDR2 YFSETQ. The V end was cut by 1 base, the J end by 6 bases, with 13 bases between. The CDR3 runs 15 residues. CDR3 region: CASSLFGRVSGELFF. CDR3 DNA sequence: TGCGCCAGCAGCTTGTTCGGCAGGGTGTCCGGGGAGCTGTTTTTT.

The chain carries TRBV9 and TRBJ2-7; TRBD2 matches at 7 bases. V shed 2 bases and J 2 bases; nucleotides not matched to a gene: 7. The CDR3 is 15 amino acids. Germline V CDR1 and CDR2: SGDLS, YYNGEE. CDR3 amino acids: CASSVGGGPTYEQYF. DNA of the CDR3: TGTGCCAGCAGCGTGGGGGGAGGGCCAACCTACGAGCAGTACTTC.

The chain recombines TRBV7-2 with TRBJ1-6; 7 bases align to TRBD1. Germline V gene lookup returns CDR1 SGHTA and CDR2 FQGNSA. This CDR3 region has 16 residues. V dropped 7 bases and J dropped 0; count of bases not matched to a gene: 6. The CDR3: CASTDRTGSYNSPLHF. The CDR3 DNA sequence: TGTGCCAGCACCGATAGGACAGGCTCCTATAATTCACCCCTCCACTTT.

V gene TRBV9 combines with J gene TRBJ2-7; unclear D gene. Germline lookup yields CDR1 SGDLS and CDR2 YYNGEE. This CDR3 has 15 residues. The ends were cut back, 4 bases at V and 0 bases at J, with 14 bases in the middle. The CDR3 DNA follows: TGTGCCAGCAGCCGAGGCCCGGATAGCTCCTACGAGCAGTACTTC. Its protein is CASSRGPDSSYEQYF.

The DNA for the CDR3 is TGTGCCAGCAGTTCAGTTCGGGCCGGGGAGCTGTTTTTT. It translates to CASSSVRAGELFF. V is TRBV6-5 and J is TRBJ2-2, with D unresolved. Germline CDR1 is MNHEY and CDR2 is SVGAGI. The CDR3 is 13 amino acids. V was cut by 4 bases and J by 6 bases, with 9 bases left in between.

The chain has TRBV27 and TRBJ2-1; 10 bases are shared with TRBD1. The CDR3 sequence is 15 residues long. Trimming removed 6 bases from V and 2 bases from J; junction bases left unmatched: 4. Germline V gene lookup returns CDR1 MNHEY and CDR2 SMNVEV (reference sequence). The CDR3 protein is CASRETGGTYNEQFF. CDR3 bases: TGTGCCAGCAGGGAGACAGGGGGCACCTACAATGAGCAGTTCTTC.

To note about this clone: The germline gene is not matched at one end of the junction; a read error may be the cause. The V call is TRBV29-1, the J call TRBJ2-5, with D possibly TRBD2 on 7 matching bases. The germline gives CDR1 SQVTM, CDR2 ANQGSEA. The CDR3 length is 14 residues. In nucleotides, the CDR3 is TGCAGCGTTTGGGGGGGGCCGTACCACGAGACCCAGTACTTC. This codes for CSVWGGPYHETQYF.